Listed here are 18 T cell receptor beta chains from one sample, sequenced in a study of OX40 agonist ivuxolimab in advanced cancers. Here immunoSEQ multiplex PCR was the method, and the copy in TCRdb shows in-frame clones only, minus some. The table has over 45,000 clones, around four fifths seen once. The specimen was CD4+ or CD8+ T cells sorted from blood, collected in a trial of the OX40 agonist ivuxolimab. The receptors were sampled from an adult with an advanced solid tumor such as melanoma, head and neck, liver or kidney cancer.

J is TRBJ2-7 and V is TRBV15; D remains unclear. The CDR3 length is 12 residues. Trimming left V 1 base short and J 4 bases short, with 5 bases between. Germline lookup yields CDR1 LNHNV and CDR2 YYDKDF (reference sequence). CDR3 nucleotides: TGTGCCACCAGCAGAGCTGGGTACGAGCAGTACTTC. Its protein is CATSRAGYEQYF.

CDR3 DNA sequence: TGCAGCGTGGACAGGGGATCCCACGAGCAGTACTTC. It translates to CSVDRGSHEQYF. V usage is TRBV29-1 and J usage is TRBJ2-7; 9 bases fit TRBD1. J gave up 5 bases and V 6 bases, and 5 bases lay outside the gene matches. The CDR3 covers 12 residues. Germline-derived CDR1 and CDR2 are SQVTM and ANQGSEA.

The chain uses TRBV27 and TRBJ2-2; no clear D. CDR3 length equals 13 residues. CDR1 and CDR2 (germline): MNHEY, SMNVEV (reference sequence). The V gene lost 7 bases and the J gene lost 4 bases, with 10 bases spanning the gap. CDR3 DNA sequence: TGTGCCAGCACTCAGTTGGGCACCGGGGAGCTGTTTTTT. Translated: CASTQLGTGELFF.

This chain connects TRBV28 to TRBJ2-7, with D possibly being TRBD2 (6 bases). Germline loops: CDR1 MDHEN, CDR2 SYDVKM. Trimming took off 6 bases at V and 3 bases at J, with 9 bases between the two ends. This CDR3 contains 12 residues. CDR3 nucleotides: TGTGCCAGCAGCGCGGGGTTCTACGAGCAGTACTTC. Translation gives CASSAGFYEQYF.

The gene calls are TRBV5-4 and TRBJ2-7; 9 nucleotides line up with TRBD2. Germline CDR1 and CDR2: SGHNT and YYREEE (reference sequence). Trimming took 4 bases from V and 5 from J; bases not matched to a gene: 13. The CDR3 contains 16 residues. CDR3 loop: CASSGPIAGAMNEQYF. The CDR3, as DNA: TGTGCCAGCAGCGGGCCTATAGCGGGAGCAATGAACGAGCAGTACTTC. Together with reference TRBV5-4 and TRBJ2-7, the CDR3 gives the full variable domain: ETGVTQSPTHLIKTRGQQVTLRCSSQSGHNTVSWYQQALGQGPQFIFQYYREEENGRGNFPPRFSGLQFPNYSSELNVNALELDDSALYLCASSGPIAGAMNEQYFGPGTRLTVT.

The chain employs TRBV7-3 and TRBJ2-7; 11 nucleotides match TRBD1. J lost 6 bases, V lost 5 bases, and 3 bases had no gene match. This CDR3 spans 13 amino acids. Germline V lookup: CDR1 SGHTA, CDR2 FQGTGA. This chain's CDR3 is CASSAGTGGEQYF. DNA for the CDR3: TGTGCCAGCAGCGCCGGGACAGGGGGCGAGCAGTACTTC.

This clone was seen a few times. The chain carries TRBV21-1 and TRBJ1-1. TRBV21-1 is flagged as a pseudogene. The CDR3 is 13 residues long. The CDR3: CASLPGPNTEAFF. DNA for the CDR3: TGTGCCAGTCTCCCCGGGCCGAACACTGAAGCTTTCTTT.

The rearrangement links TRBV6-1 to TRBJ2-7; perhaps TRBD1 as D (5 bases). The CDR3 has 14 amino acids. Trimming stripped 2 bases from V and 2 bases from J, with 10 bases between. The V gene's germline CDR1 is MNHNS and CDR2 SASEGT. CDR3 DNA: TGTGCCAGCAGTGAATCCAGGGCCCCCTACGAGCAGTACTTC. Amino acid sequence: CASSESRAPYEQYF.

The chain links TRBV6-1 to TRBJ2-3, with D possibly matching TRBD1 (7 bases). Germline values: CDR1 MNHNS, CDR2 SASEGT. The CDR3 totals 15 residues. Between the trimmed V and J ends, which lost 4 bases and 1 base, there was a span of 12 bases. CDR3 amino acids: CASSAGGWGTDTQYF. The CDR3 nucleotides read TGTGCCAGCAGTGCAGGGGGGTGGGGCACAGATACGCAGTATTTT.

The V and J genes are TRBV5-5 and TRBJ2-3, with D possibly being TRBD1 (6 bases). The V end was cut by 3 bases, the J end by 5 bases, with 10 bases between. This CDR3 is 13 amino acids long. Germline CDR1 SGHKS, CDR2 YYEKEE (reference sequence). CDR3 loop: CASSSTGLDTQYF. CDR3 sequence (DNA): TGTGCCAGCAGCTCCACAGGGTTAGATACGCAGTATTTT.

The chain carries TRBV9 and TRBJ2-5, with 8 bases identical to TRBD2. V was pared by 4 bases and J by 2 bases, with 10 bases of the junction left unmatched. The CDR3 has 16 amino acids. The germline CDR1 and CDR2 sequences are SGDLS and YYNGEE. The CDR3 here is CASSPGAGAGQETQYF. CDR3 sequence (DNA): TGTGCCAGCAGCCCCGGAGCGGGGGCCGGACAAGAGACCCAGTACTTC.

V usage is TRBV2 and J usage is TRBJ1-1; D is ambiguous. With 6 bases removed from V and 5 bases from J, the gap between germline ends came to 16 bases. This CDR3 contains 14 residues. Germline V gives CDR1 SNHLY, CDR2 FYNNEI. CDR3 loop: CASSPEGGYTEAFF. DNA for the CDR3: TGTGCCAGCAGCCCGGAGGGAGGGTATACTGAAGCTTTCTTT.

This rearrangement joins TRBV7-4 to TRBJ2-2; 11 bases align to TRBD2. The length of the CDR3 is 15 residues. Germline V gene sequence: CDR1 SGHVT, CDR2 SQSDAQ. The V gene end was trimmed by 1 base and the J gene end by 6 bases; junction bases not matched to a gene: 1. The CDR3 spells CASSLEGLAAGELFF. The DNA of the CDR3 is TGTGCCAGCAGCTTAGAGGGACTAGCGGCCGGGGAGCTGTTTTTT.

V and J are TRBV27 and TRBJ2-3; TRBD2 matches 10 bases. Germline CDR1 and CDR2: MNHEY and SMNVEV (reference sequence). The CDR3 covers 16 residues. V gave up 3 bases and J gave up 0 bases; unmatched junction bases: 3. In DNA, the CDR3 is TGTGCCAGCAGTTTTAGCGGGGGGACTAGCACAGATACGCAGTATTTT. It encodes CASSFSGGTSTDTQYF.

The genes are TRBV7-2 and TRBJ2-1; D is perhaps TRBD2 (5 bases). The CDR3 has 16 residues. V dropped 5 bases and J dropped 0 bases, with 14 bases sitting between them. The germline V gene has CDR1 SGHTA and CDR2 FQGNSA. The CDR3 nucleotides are TGTGCCAGCAGCCCTAGTCGTGGAGGCTCCTACAATGAGCAGTTCTTC. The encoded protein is CASSPSRGGSYNEQFF.

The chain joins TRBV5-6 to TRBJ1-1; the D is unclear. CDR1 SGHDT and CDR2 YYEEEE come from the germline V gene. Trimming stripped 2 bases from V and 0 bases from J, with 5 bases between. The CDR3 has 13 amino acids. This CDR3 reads CASSLGLNTEAFF. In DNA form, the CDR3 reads TGTGCCAGCAGCTTAGGCTTGAACACTGAAGCTTTCTTT.

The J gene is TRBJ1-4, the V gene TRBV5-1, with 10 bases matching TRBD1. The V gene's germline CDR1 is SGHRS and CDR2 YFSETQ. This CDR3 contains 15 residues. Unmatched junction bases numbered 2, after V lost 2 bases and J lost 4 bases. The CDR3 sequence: CASSFRDRGNEKLFF. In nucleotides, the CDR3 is TGCGCCAGCAGCTTCCGGGACAGGGGTAATGAAAAACTGTTTTTT. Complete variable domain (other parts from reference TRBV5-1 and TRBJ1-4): KAGVTQTPRYLIKTRGQQVTLSCSPISGHRSVSWYQQTPGQGLQFLFEYFSETQRNKGNFPGRFSGRQFSNSRSEMNVSTLELGDSALYLCASSFRDRGNEKLFFGSGTQLSVL.

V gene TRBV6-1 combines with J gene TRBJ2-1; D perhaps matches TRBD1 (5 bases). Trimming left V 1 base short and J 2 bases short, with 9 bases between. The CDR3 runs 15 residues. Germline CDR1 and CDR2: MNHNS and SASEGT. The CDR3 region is CASSEEWGPYNEQFF. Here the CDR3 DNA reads TGTGCCAGCAGTGAAGAGTGGGGCCCCTACAATGAGCAGTTCTTC.